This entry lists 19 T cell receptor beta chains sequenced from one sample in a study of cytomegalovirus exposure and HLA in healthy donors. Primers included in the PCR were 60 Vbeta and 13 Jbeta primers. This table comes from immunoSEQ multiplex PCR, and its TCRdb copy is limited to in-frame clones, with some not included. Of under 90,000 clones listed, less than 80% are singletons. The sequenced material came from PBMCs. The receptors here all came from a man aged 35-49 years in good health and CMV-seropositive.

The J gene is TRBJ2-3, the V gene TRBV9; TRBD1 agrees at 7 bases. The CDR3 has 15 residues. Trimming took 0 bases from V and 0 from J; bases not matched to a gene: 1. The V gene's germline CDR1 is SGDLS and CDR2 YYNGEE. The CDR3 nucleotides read TGTGCCAGCAGCGTAGTACAGGGGAGCACAGATACGCAGTATTTT. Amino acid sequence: CASSVVQGSTDTQYF.

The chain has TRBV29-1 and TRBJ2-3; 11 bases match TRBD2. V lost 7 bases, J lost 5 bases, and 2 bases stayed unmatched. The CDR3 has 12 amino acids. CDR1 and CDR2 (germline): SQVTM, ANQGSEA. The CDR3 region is CSAGTSGDTQYF. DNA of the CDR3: TGCAGCGCCGGGACTAGCGGAGATACGCAGTATTTT.

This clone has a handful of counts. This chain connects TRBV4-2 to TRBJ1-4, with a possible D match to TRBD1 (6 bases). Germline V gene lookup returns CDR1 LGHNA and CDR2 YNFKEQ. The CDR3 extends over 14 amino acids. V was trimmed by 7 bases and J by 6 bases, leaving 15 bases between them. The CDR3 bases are TGTGCCAGCAACGAGCCTGGGGGCGATGAAAAACTGTTTTTT. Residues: CASNEPGGDEKLFF.

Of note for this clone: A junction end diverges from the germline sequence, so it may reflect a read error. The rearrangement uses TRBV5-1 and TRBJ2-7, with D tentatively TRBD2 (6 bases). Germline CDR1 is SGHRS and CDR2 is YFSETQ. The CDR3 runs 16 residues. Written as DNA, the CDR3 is TGCGCCAGCAGATTGGGGGGAAGGACGGGGATCTCCGAGCAGTACTTC. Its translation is CASRLGGRTGISEQYF.

The CDR3 nucleotides read TGTGCCAGCAGTCCGCGGGGGGACCGCACAGATACGCAGTATTTT. Translation: CASSPRGDRTDTQYF. The rearrangement links TRBV28 to TRBJ2-3; 8 bases are a match to TRBD2. The CDR3 length is 15 residues. With 5 bases clipped from V and 1 base from J, the junction kept 5 bases outside the gene matches. Per the germline V gene, CDR1 is MDHEN and CDR2 is SYDVKM.

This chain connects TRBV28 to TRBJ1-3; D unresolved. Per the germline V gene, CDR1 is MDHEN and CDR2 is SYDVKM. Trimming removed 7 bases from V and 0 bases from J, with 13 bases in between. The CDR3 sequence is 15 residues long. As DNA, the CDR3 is TGTGCCAGCACGATATCGGGAGGCTCTGGAAACACCATATATTTT. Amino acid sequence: CASTISGGSGNTIYF.

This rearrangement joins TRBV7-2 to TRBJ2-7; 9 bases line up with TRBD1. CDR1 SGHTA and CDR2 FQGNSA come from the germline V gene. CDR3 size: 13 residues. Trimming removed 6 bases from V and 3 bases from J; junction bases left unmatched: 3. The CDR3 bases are TGTGCCAGCAGACAGGGGGCGAACTACGAGCAGTACTTC. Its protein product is CASRQGANYEQYF.

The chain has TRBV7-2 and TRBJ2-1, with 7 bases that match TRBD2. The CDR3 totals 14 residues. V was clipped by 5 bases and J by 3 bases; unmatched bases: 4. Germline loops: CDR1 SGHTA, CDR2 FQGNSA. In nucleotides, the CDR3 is TGTGCCAGCAGCGGGGGGGGTAACTACAATGAGCAGTTCTTC. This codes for CASSGGGNYNEQFF.

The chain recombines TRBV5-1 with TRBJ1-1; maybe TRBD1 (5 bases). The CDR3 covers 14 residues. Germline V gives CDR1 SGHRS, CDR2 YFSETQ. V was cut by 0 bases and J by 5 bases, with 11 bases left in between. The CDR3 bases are TGCGCCAGCAGCTTGGTGGGGGGAGGTACTGAAGCTTTCTTT. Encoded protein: CASSLVGGGTEAFF.

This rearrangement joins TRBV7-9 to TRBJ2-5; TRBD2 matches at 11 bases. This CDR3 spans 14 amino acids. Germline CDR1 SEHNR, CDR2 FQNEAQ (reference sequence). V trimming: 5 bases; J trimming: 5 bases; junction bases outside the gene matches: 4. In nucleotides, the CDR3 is TGTGCCAGCAGCACTAGCGGGGGTTCTGAGACCCAGTACTTC. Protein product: CASSTSGGSETQYF. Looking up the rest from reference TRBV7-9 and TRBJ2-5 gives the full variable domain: DTGVSQNPRHKITKRGQNVTFRCDPISEHNRLYWYRQTLGQGPEFLTYFQNEAQLEKSRLLSDRFSAERPKGSFSTLEIQRTEQGDSAMYLCASSTSGGSETQYFGPGTRLLVL.

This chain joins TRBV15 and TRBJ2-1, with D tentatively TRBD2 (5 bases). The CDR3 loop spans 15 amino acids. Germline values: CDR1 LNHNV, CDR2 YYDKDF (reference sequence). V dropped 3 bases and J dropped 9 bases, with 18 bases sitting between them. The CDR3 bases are TGTGCCACCAGCAGCGCTTGGACTGGAGACGCTGAGCAGTTCTTC. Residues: CATSSAWTGDAEQFF.

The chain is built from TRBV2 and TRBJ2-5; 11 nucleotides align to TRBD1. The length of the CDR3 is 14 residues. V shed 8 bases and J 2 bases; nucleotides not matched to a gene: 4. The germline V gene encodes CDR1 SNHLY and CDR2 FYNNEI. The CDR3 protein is CASHRDRGQETQYF. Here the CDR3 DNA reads TGTGCCAGCCACCGGGACAGGGGGCAAGAGACCCAGTACTTC.

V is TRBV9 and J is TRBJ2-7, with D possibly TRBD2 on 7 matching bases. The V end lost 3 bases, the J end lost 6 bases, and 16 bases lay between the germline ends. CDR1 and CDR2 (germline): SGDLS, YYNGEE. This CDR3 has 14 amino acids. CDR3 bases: TGTGCCAGCAGCGGAGGGGCGGGGGCTGGCGAGCAGTACTTC. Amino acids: CASSGGAGAGEQYF.

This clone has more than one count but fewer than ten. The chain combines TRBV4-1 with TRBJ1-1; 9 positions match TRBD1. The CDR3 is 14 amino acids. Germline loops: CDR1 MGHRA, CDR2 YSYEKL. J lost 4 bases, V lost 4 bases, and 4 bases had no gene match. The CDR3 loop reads CASSLPTGGTEAFF. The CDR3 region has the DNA TGCGCCAGCAGCCTTCCGACAGGGGGCACTGAAGCTTTCTTT.

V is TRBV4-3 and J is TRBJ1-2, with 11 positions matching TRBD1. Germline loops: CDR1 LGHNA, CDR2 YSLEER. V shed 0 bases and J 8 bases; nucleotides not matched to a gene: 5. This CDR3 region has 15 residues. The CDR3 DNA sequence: TGCGCCAGCAGCCAAGAGGGACAGGGGGTACAGGGCTACACCTTC. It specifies CASSQEGQGVQGYTF.

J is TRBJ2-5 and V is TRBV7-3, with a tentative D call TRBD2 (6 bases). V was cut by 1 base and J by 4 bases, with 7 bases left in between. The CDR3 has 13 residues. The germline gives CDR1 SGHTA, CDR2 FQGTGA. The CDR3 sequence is CASSLRGGETQYF. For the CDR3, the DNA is TGTGCCAGCAGCTTAAGGGGAGGAGAGACCCAGTACTTC.

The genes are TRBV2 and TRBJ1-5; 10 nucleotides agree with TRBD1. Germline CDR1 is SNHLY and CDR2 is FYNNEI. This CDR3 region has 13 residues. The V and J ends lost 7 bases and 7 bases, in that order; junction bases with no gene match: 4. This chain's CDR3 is CASTGQGGQPQHF. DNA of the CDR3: TGTGCCAGCACCGGACAGGGGGGCCAGCCCCAGCATTTT.

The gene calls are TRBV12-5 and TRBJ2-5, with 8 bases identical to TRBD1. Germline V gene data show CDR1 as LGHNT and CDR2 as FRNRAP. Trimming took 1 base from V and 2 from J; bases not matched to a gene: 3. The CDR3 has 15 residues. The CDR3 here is CASGLGQGRQETQYF. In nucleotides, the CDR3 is TGTGCTAGTGGTTTGGGACAGGGGAGGCAAGAGACCCAGTACTTC. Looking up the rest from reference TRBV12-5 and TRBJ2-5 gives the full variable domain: DARVTQTPRHKVTEMGQEVTMRCQPILGHNTVFWYRQTMMQGLELLAYFRNRAPLDDSGMPKDRFSAEMPDATLATLKIQPSEPRDSAVYFCASGLGQGRQETQYFGPGTRLLVL.

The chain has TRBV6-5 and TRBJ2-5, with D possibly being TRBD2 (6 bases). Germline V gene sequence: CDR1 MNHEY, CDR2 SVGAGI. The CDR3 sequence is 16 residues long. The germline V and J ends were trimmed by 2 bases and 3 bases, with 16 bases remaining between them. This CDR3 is CASSYVSSREEETQYF. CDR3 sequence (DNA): TGTGCCAGCAGTTACGTCTCTAGCAGGGAGGAAGAGACCCAGTACTTC.